This entry describes one TCR beta chain. As yet, its antigen is unknown. Unique molecular identifiers were built into the TCR beta cDNA libraries. cDNA molecules numbering some 500,000 came from roughly 0.93 to 9.6 million T cells. From the PCR reads, TCRdb called clonotypes with MiXCR, one entry per CDR3 protein. The table records roughly 620,000 distinct CDR3 sequences, roughly 40% of them present only once. This sample was taken from a study of post-analysis software for immune sequencing data. Study at large: Recorded disease courses covered relapsing-remitting, secondary progressive and progressive-relapsing multiple sclerosis. Some patients had no subtype annotation. General study points: With TRBV5-6, TRBV5-1 and TRBV20-1 included, a handful of TRBV segments were more frequent in patients than in controls. Significantly lower normalized Chao1 diversity was found in patients with multiple sclerosis relative to controls. Batch-matched samples strongly co-clustered by F measure.

V shed 2 bases and J shed 6 bases, with 13 bases lying between them. The length of the CDR3 is 15 residues. Sequenced material: blood. The rearrangement links TRBV12-3 or TRBV12-4 to TRBJ2-2; D tentatively reads TRBD1 or TRBD2 (5 bases each). The sequence was obtained from a girl under 18 with multiple sclerosis. CDR3 DNA sequence: TGTGCCAGCAGTTTAACGCAGGGACGTCCCGGGGAGCTGTTTTTT. Translating gives CASSLTQGRPGELFF.